The 23 T cell receptor beta chains presented below share a single source sample, sequenced in a study of OX40 agonist ivuxolimab in advanced cancers. Libraries were built with the immunoSEQ multiplex PCR assay. TCRdb limited this immuneACCESS table to in-frame rearrangements with V and J called. A share of clones is missing; checked studies link under half to unresolved V genes, and the rest is unexplained. Within this sample are 14,000 or so clones, with 85% to 95% of them counted one time only. Jointly, the top ten make up approximately 22% of the sample. The sequences come from CD4+ or CD8+ T cells sorted from blood, collected in a trial of the OX40 agonist ivuxolimab. These receptors all come from an adult with an advanced solid tumor such as melanoma, head and neck, liver or kidney cancer.

This sequence joins TRBV7-6 and TRBJ1-4; 7 bases match TRBD1. This CDR3 contains 15 residues. V trimming: 4 bases; J trimming: 4 bases; junction bases outside the gene matches: 6. Germline CDR1 and CDR2: SGHVS and FNYEAQ. The CDR3 sequence is CASSYRDSDNEKLFF. In nucleotides, the CDR3 is TGTGCCAGCAGCTACCGGGACAGCGATAATGAAAAACTGTTTTTT.

The V and J genes are TRBV4-1 and TRBJ2-7; D might be TRBD1 (5 bases). The CDR3 covers 14 residues. Per the germline V gene, CDR1 is MGHRA and CDR2 is YSYEKL. V lost 1 base and J 1 base, leaving 8 bases between the germline ends. The CDR3 spells CASSQAPGSYEQYF. In DNA, the CDR3 is TGCGCCAGCAGCCAAGCTCCAGGGTCCTACGAGCAGTACTTC.

The genes are TRBV30 and TRBJ1-5; 7 nucleotides line up with TRBD1. CDR3 length equals 16 residues. Germline V gene sequence: CDR1 GTSNPN, CDR2 SVGIG (reference sequence). With 0 bases clipped from V and 0 bases from J, the junction kept 5 bases outside the gene matches. Here the CDR3 reads CAWSVQGIYSNQPQHF. The CDR3 coding sequence is TGTGCCTGGAGTGTACAGGGGATATATAGCAATCAGCCCCAGCATTTT.

The genes are TRBV19 and TRBJ2-7, with D perhaps matching TRBD1 or TRBD2 (8 bases each). The V gene's germline CDR1 is LNHDA and CDR2 SQIVND (reference sequence). This CDR3 comprises 19 residues. Trimming took off 5 bases at V and 4 bases at J, with 30 bases between the two ends. This CDR3 reads CASSGFQGAPALAGYEQYF. In DNA form, the CDR3 reads TGTGCCAGTAGTGGTTTCCAGGGGGCCCCTGCTCTAGCGGGTTACGAGCAGTACTTC.

The chain recombines TRBV6-6 with TRBJ1-1; D not resolved. V was clipped by 0 bases and J by 4 bases, with 9 bases between them. Germline V gene lookup returns CDR1 MNHNY and CDR2 SVGAGI (reference sequence). The length of the CDR3 is 14 residues. CDR3 sequence: CASSYSTPLTEAFF. For the CDR3, the DNA is TGTGCCAGCAGTTACTCGACGCCTCTCACTGAAGCTTTCTTT.

The table lists this clone with a count of one. This chain connects TRBV11-3 to TRBJ2-2; 14 nucleotides match TRBD2. The CDR3 sequence is 19 residues long. The germline CDR1 and CDR2 sequences are SGHNT and YENEEA. Trimming at V came to 5 bases and at J to 0 bases, leaving 8 bases not matched to a gene. The CDR3: CASSEGLAGAGANTGELFF. The CDR3 DNA reads as TGTGCCAGCAGCGAGGGACTAGCGGGAGCCGGGGCGAACACCGGGGAGCTGTTTTTT.

The rearrangement links TRBV19 to TRBJ2-3, with D possibly called TRBD1 or TRBD2 (5 bases each). Trimming took off 8 bases at V and 2 bases at J, with 14 bases between the two ends. The V gene's germline CDR1 is LNHDA and CDR2 SQIVND (reference sequence). The CDR3 runs 14 residues. CDR3 region: CASGTRTNTDTQYF. DNA of the CDR3: TGTGCCAGTGGGACCCGAACAAACACAGATACGCAGTATTTT. Filled out from reference TRBV19 and TRBJ2-3, the complete variable domain reads DGGITQSPKYLFRKEGQNVTLSCEQNLNHDAMYWYRQDPGQGLRLIYYSQIVNDFQKGDIAEGYSVSREKKESFPLTVTSAQKNPTAFYLCASGTRTNTDTQYFGPGTRLTVL.

This chain connects TRBV4-1 to TRBJ1-3; D not certain. CDR1 is MGHRA, CDR2 YSYEKL, per germline. With 2 bases removed from V and 7 bases from J, the gap between germline ends came to 12 bases. This CDR3 spans 14 amino acids. The CDR3 spells CASSQTVERNTIYF. The CDR3 bases are TGCGCCAGCAGCCAAACCGTTGAGAGGAACACCATATATTTT.

This chain joins TRBV7-2 and TRBJ2-3; D uncertain. This CDR3 spans 15 amino acids. CDR1 is SGHTA, CDR2 FQGNSA, per germline. Trimming took 4 bases from V and 4 from J, leaving 15 bases between them. The chain's CDR3 is CASSWTGSFADTQYF. The DNA of the CDR3 is TGTGCCAGCAGCTGGACGGGTTCATTCGCAGATACGCAGTATTTT.

The chain combines TRBV6-5 with TRBJ2-3; 7 nucleotides line up with TRBD2. From germline, CDR1 is MNHEY and CDR2 SVGAGI. The trim removed 3 bases at V and 1 base at J, leaving 4 bases unmatched. The CDR3 is 15 amino acids. The CDR3 DNA is TGTGCCAGCAGTTATGTTGGGGGGGGCACAGATACGCAGTATTTT. Protein sequence: CASSYVGGGTDTQYF.

The V gene is TRBV7-2, the J gene TRBJ2-1; 9 bases fit TRBD2. The V segment lost 4 bases and the J segment 3 bases; nucleotides outside the gene matches: 4. The CDR3 has 15 residues. Germline V gene data show CDR1 as SGHTA and CDR2 as FQGNSA. CDR3 protein: CASSSGLANYNEQFF. Written as DNA, the CDR3 is TGTGCCAGCAGCTCGGGACTAGCTAACTACAATGAGCAGTTCTTC.

This chain links TRBV7-9 with TRBJ1-5; D is unclear. The germline CDR1 and CDR2 sequences are SEHNR and FQNEAQ (reference sequence). The CDR3 runs 14 residues. Between the trimmed V and J ends, which lost 3 bases and 3 bases, there was a span of 9 bases. The DNA for the CDR3 is TGTGCCAGCAGCTTTGCGGGGTCCAATCAGCCCCAGCATTTT. It is translated as CASSFAGSNQPQHF.

This clone is a singleton in its sample. The chain carries TRBV9 and TRBJ1-4, with D possibly being TRBD1 (5 bases). Trimming shortened V by 0 bases and J by 3 bases, and 9 bases separated the two germline ends. Germline-derived CDR1 and CDR2 are SGDLS and YYNGEE. The CDR3 sequence is 15 residues long. The chain's CDR3 is CASSVDGAPNEKLFF. The CDR3 DNA follows: TGTGCCAGCAGCGTAGACGGGGCGCCTAATGAAAAACTGTTTTTT.

The J gene is TRBJ1-2, the V gene TRBV29-1, with a weak D call TRBD1 (5 bases). This CDR3 has 11 amino acids. V was clipped by 8 bases and J by 4 bases, with 11 bases between them. Germline V gene sequence: CDR1 SQVTM, CDR2 ANQGSEA. The CDR3 nucleotides read TGCAGCACCGGGACGTCCTATGGCTACACCTTC. This translates into CSTGTSYGYTF.

The chain couples TRBV28 to TRBJ2-7; D is unresolved. Germline V gene lookup returns CDR1 MDHEN and CDR2 SYDVKM. V was pared by 5 bases and J by 2 bases, with 16 bases between. The CDR3 totals 15 residues. The DNA of the CDR3 is TGTGCCAGCAGTCCTCTCGTTGGGCAGGCCTACGAGCAGTACTTC. This sequence encodes CASSPLVGQAYEQYF.

V gene TRBV6-1 combines with J gene TRBJ2-6; maybe TRBD2 (5 bases). The germline V gene has CDR1 MNHNS and CDR2 SASEGT. The CDR3 extends over 15 amino acids. Trimming cost V 3 bases and J 0 bases, with 6 bases left between them. CDR3 sequence (DNA): TGTGCCAGCAGTGAGAGGGCCTCTGGGGCCAACGTCCTGACTTTC. This translates into CASSERASGANVLTF.

The V and J genes are TRBV7-6 and TRBJ1-1; possible D gene TRBD1, 6 bases. The V and J ends lost 5 bases and 4 bases respectively, with 14 bases between them. The germline V gene encodes CDR1 SGHVS and CDR2 FNYEAQ. The CDR3 sequence is 14 residues long. CDR3: CASSLTGSGTEAFF. CDR3 bases: TGTGCCAGCAGCCTCACAGGGTCGGGCACTGAAGCTTTCTTT.

V and J are TRBV9 and TRBJ2-5; 10 bases match TRBD2. The ends lost 0 bases at V and 4 bases at J; junction bases unmatched: 6. Germline values: CDR1 SGDLS, CDR2 YYNGEE. This CDR3 is 16 amino acids long. The CDR3 spells CASSVGAGGPLETQYF. DNA for the CDR3: TGTGCCAGCAGCGTAGGAGCGGGAGGGCCTTTAGAGACCCAGTACTTC.

J is TRBJ2-7 and V is TRBV9, with D tentatively TRBD1 (5 bases). V was trimmed by 0 bases and J by 1 base, leaving 11 bases between them. Germline values: CDR1 SGDLS, CDR2 YYNGEE. This CDR3 spans 15 amino acids. The CDR3 spells CASSVGSGISYEQYF. DNA of the CDR3: TGTGCCAGCAGCGTAGGTTCAGGGATTTCCTACGAGCAGTACTTC.

This sequence joins TRBV4-3 and TRBJ2-7, with 13 bases lining up with TRBD2. The germline V gene has CDR1 LGHNA and CDR2 YSLEER. The CDR3 has 15 amino acids. V gave up 4 bases and J gave up 3 bases; unmatched junction bases: 3. CDR3 in DNA: TGCGCCAGCAGCCCGGGACTAGCGGGAATCTACGAGCAGTACTTC. Protein: CASSPGLAGIYEQYF.

This clone has more than one count but fewer than ten. The V gene is TRBV9, the J gene TRBJ2-1; 7 bases agree with TRBD2. CDR3 length: 14 residues. Trimming at V came to 6 bases and at J to 0 bases, leaving 3 bases not matched to a gene. CDR1 and CDR2 (germline): SGDLS, YYNGEE. The CDR3 reads CASTSGGSYNEQFF. CDR3 DNA sequence: TGTGCCAGCACATCGGGGGGCTCCTACAATGAGCAGTTCTTC.

The chain joins TRBV11-2 to TRBJ1-1, with TRBD1 as a possible D gene (6 bases). The CDR3 length is 15 residues. Trimming took 1 base from V and 4 from J, leaving 13 bases between them. In germline, CDR1 is SGHAT, CDR2 FQNNGV. CDR3 sequence reads: CASSLGQGSGTEAFF. The CDR3 nucleotides are TGTGCCAGCAGCTTAGGTCAGGGGTCTGGCACTGAAGCTTTCTTT.

V is TRBV9 and J is TRBJ2-5, with D uncertain. The CDR3 spans 16 residues. V was shortened by 0 bases and J by 5 bases, with 17 bases between the two germline ends. Germline CDR1 and CDR2: SGDLS and YYNGEE. The CDR3, as DNA: TGTGCCAGCAGCGTAGCAGTCGGCCTAGGGATTGAGACCCAGTACTTC. Its translation: CASSVAVGLGIETQYF. Full variable domain (outside the CDR3, taken from reference TRBV9 and TRBJ2-5): DSGVTQTPKHLITATGQRVTLRCSPRSGDLSVYWYQQSLDQGLQFLIQYYNGEERAKGNILERFSAQQFPDLHSELNLSSLELGDSALYFCASSVAVGLGIETQYFGPGTRLLVL.